The present T cell receptor (beta chain) was sequenced within a study of regulatory T cells in long-lasting Graves disease. Arm-PCR of CDR3 regions and iRepertoire HTBI primers were used to build TCR beta libraries. TCRdb re-analysed the multiplex PCR reads in MiXCR, keeping a single row per CDR3 protein. This table has approximately 400,000 distinct CDR3 sequences, 12% appearing once. This sample's time point: newly diagnosed GD, antithyroid drugs for less than 3 months. There was RNA extracted from PBMCs, and the TCR library was made from it. On this clonotype itself: Its antigen is still unknown. With a much larger clone just one base away, this may be a read error.

General observations from the study: Comparison showed that persistent patients shared more public clonotypes (under 3,000) than new patients (roughly 970).

The CDR3 loop spans 13 amino acids. The germline gives CDR1 SGHTS, CDR2 YDEGEE. These records were also assigned to another study, of T cells in Graves' hyperthyroidism and ophthalmopathy. Turning to that study: Lactation, pregnancy, other autoimmune disease or uncontrolled infection excluded patients. The study used the HTBI primer set for a first-round RT-PCR of the TCR CDR3. Onset of ophthalmopathy came a median roughly 6 months after the model predicted it.

The specimen was peripheral blood mononuclear cells (PBMCs), collected at new diagnosis, from a patient treated with antithyroid drugs. J is TRBJ2-5 and V is TRBV5-8; 7 nucleotides line up with TRBD1. The DNA end lines up better with TRBJ2-7; the J call may be wrong. The sequence was obtained from a woman younger than 35 with Graves disease. As DNA, the CDR3 is TGTGCCAGCAGCTTCAGGGGGTCTTACGAGCAGTACTTC. This translates into CASSFRGSYEQYF.